What follows describes a single T cell receptor beta chain. Several immunoSEQ 96-well plates shared each subset's DNA, each plate a replicate. Clones were read by immunoSEQ multiplex PCR, and TCRdb kept only the in-frame ones, dropping some. This sample yields 400,000 to 600,000 clones, of which 90% to 97% are seen a single time; about 0.068% belongs to the top ten. The sample comes from a study of shared clonotypes between healthy human individuals. Germline V gene lookup returns CDR1 MNHNS and CDR2 SASEGT. Losses at the gene ends were 2 bases for V and 8 bases for J; bases not matched to a gene: 7. This CDR3 contains 14 residues.

Sequences were obtained from naive CD4+ T cells sorted from blood. Specified subset: CD45RA+ positively selected. The origin of this receptor is a woman in her twenties or thirties in good health. The V and J genes are TRBV6-1 and TRBJ1-2; 8 nucleotides match TRBD1. The CDR3 loop is CASSEQGAGKGYTF. In DNA form, the CDR3 reads TGTGCCAGCAGTGAACAGGGGGCAGGTAAAGGCTACACCTTC.